This is a list of T cell receptor beta chains from one sample in a study of T cells in Graves' hyperthyroidism and ophthalmopathy. TCRdb analysed the multiplex PCR reads with MiXCR anew, one entry per CDR3 protein. The data show fewer than 550,000 distinct CDR3 sequences, with approximately 14% seen just once and roughly 14% held by the top ten. The sequenced material came from blood. Receptors were obtained from a woman aged 18-29 years with Graves' hyperthyroidism. Each CDR3 is given with its conserved first and last residue. Each record gives: clone size, J gene, V gene, D gene, CDR3 protein, CDR3 DNA. The D gene is left open where the match is weak. Rows give clone size only sometimes, using once, few, many, or a class for an expanded clone.

abundance: many; j_gene: TRBJ2-3; v_gene: TRBV2; d_gene: TRBD2; CDR3aa: CASKARGGNTQYF; CDR3nt: TGTGCCAGCAAAGCTCGGGGAGGGAATACGCAGTATTTT
abundance: few; j_gene: TRBJ1-1; v_gene: TRBV7-3; d_gene: TRBD1; CDR3aa: CASSTQDRARFTEAFF; CDR3nt: TGTGCCAGCAGCACCCAGGACAGGGCGAGGTTCACTGAAGCTTTCTTT
abundance: many; j_gene: TRBJ2-3; v_gene: TRBV14; d_gene: TRBD2; CDR3aa: CASSAGDTQYF; CDR3nt: TGTGCCAGCTCAGCGGGGGATACGCAGTATTTT
abundance: few; j_gene: TRBJ2-7; v_gene: TRBV5-1; d_gene: .; CDR3aa: CASSLDSRGSYEQYF; CDR3nt: TGCGCCAGCAGCTTGGACTCCAGGGGCTCCTACGAGCAGTACTTC
abundance: many; j_gene: TRBJ2-7; v_gene: TRBV18; d_gene: .; CDR3aa: CASSPTPTALAYEQYF; CDR3nt: TGTGCCAGCTCACCAACGCCGACAGCCCTAGCCTACGAGCAGTACTTC
abundance: many; j_gene: TRBJ2-7; v_gene: TRBV3-1; d_gene: .; CDR3aa: CASSGRPKAYEQYF; CDR3nt: TGTGCCAGTAGCGGTAGACCCAAGGCTTACGAGCAGTACTTC
abundance: .; j_gene: TRBJ1-4; v_gene: TRBV2; d_gene: .; CDR3aa: CASSDVSRLFF; CDR3nt: TGTGCCAGCAGTGATGTTTCCAGACTGTTTTTT
abundance: many; j_gene: TRBJ2-7; v_gene: TRBV6-2/TRBV6-3; d_gene: TRBD1; CDR3aa: CASSAGTGVGHEQYF; CDR3nt: TGTGCCAGCAGTGCCGGGACAGGGGTTGGTCACGAGCAGTACTTC
abundance: many; j_gene: TRBJ2-7; v_gene: TRBV10-2; d_gene: TRBD1; CDR3aa: CASTYQGAYSYEQYF; CDR3nt: TGCGCCAGCACCTATCAGGGGGCTTATTCCTACGAGCAGTACTTC
abundance: .; j_gene: TRBJ1-6; v_gene: TRBV19; d_gene: .; CDR3aa: CASSPTTRWWNSPLHF; CDR3nt: TGTGCCAGTAGCCCCACGACGAGGTGGTGGAATTCACCCCTCCACTTT
abundance: few; j_gene: TRBJ1-4; v_gene: TRBV5-4; d_gene: .; CDR3aa: CASSSGTDVGKLFF; CDR3nt: TGTGCCAGCAGCTCCGGGACTGACGTTGGGAAACTGTTTTTT
abundance: many; j_gene: TRBJ2-1; v_gene: TRBV7-2; d_gene: .; CDR3aa: CASSLRFIGNEQFF; CDR3nt: TGTGCCAGCAGCTTACGCTTCATTGGCAATGAGCAGTTCTTC
abundance: few; j_gene: TRBJ1-2; v_gene: TRBV6-1; d_gene: TRBD1; CDR3aa: CASSTRDSGANYGYTF; CDR3nt: TGTGCCAGCAGTACCCGGGACAGCGGGGCTAACTATGGCTACACCTTC
abundance: many; j_gene: TRBJ2-7; v_gene: TRBV7-2; d_gene: TRBD2; CDR3aa: CASSLKRGPYEQYF; CDR3nt: TGTGCCAGCAGCTTAAAGCGGGGGCCCTACGAGCAGTACTTC